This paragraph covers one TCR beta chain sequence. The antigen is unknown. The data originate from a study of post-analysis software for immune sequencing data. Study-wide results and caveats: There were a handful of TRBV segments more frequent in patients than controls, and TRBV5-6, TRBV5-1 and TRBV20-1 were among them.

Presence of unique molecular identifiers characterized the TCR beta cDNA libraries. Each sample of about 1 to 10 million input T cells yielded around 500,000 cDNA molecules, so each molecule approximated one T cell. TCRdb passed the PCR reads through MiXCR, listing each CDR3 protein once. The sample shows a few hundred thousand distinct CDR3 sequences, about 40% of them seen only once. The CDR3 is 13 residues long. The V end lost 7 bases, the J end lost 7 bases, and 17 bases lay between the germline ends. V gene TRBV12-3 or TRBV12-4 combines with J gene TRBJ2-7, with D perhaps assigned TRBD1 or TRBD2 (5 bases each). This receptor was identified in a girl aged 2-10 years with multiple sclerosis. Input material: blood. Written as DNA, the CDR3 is TGTGCCAGCATGCCCGGGGCAGGGTTTGAGCAGTACTTC. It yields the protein CASMPGAGFEQYF.